The source of this T cell receptor (beta chain) is a study of OX40 agonist ivuxolimab in advanced cancers. Overall study context: The diagnoses of dose-escalation patients were hepatocellular carcinoma, melanoma, renal cell or head and neck cancer.

CDR3 length: 15 amino acids. Germline CDR1 reads MNHEY; CDR2 reads SVGAGI. Trimming at V came to 7 bases and at J to 9 bases, leaving 13 bases not matched to a gene. Sequencing used immunoSEQ multiplex PCR; TCRdb keeps in-frame clones, though not all of them. The table has tens of thousands of clones, around 89% seen once. This receptor was taken from an adult with an advanced solid tumor such as melanoma, head and neck, liver or kidney cancer. This material consisted of CD4+ or CD8+ T cells sorted from blood, taken in a trial of the OX40 agonist ivuxolimab. The rearrangement uses TRBV6-5 and TRBJ1-5; 9 nucleotides line up with TRBD1. In DNA form, the CDR3 reads TGTGCCAGCACTATAAGGGCCGGACAGGGGTGGCCCCAGCATTTT. Translated, it gives CASTIRAGQGWPQHF.